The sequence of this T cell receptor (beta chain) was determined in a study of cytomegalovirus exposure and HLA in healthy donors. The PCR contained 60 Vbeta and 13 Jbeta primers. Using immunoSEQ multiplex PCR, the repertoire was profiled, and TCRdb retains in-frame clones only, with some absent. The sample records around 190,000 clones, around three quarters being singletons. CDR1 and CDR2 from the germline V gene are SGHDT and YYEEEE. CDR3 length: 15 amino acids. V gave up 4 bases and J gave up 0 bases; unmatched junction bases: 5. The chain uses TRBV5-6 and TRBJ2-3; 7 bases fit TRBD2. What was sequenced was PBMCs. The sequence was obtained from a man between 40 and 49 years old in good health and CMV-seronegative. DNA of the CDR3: TGTGCCAGCAGCCGCGGGAGCCATAGCACAGATACGCAGTATTTT. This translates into CASSRGSHSTDTQYF.